This T cell receptor beta chain is from a study of graft-versus-host responses after intestinal transplantation. About the research overall: Recipients were given multivisceral, liver-intestinal, or isolated intestinal transplants. Tacrolimus and steroids were given for two to three years to all recipients after anti-thymocyte globulin induction.

Study results and caveats: GvH clones turned up in recipient marrow; some had shown up first in ileum or blood. Early post-transplant HvG declines were associated with peak circulating GvH clone levels.

There are 14 residues in the CDR3. V gave up 5 bases and J gave up 3 bases, with 11 bases separating them. Germline-derived CDR1 and CDR2 are SGHTA and FQGTGA. Assay: immunoSEQ multiplex PCR; the TCRdb copy retains only in-frame clones and omits some. The data contain approximately 89,000 clones, roughly 91% of them singletons. A word on this clone: Its antigen is unknown.

The chain links TRBV7-3 to TRBJ2-1; D is uncertain. The input for sequencing was unstimulated CD8+ T cells sorted from spleen or lymph node cells, taken before transplant. The receptor's source is a human donor who was the organ donor for an intestinal transplant. The CDR3 nucleotides read TGTGCCAGCAGCCCTGCCCCGCGCTACAATGAGCAGTTCTTC. It yields the protein CASSPAPRYNEQFF.